This TCR beta chain was profiled in a study of T cell repertoires in cytomegalovirus infection. Background on the study: A matching HLA type, together with CMV infection, was signaled by public TCR beta signatures. Study-wide findings and caveats: There were carriers of CMV plus the relevant HLA, and cumulative public TCR beta family frequency identified them. HLA-C-restricted, CMV-specific TCR beta clonotypes were dominant ex vivo.

TCRdb re-called the reads with MiXCR, one entry per CDR3 protein. Of about 400,000 distinct CDR3 sequences in the sample, 15% to 20% were seen once. This clonotype occurred a few times. Its antigen is undetermined. The V gene end was trimmed by 3 bases and the J gene end by 6 bases; junction bases not matched to a gene: 6. The length of the CDR3 is 14 residues. The specimen sequenced was PBMCs. This receptor was obtained from a human donor in good health (CMV status not recorded). Some clones in this sample may be carry-over from other donors' samples. The gene calls are TRBV12-3 or TRBV12-4 and TRBJ2-7, with 9 bases matching TRBD2. The CDR3 region has the DNA TGTGCCAGCAGTTTGGTAGCGGGAGTTAGCGAGCAGTACTTC. Translated: CASSLVAGVSEQYF.